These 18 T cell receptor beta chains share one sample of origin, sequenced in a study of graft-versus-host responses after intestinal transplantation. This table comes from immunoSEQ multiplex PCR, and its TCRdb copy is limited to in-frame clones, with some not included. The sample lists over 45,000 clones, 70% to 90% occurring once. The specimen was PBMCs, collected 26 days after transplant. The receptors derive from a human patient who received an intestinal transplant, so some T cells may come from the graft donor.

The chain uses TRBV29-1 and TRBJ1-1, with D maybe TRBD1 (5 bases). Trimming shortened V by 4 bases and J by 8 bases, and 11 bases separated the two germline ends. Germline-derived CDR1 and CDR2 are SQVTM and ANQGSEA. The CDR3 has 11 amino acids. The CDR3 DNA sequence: TGCAGCGTTGGATTGGGGCCGGAAGCTTTCTTT. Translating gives CSVGLGPEAFF.

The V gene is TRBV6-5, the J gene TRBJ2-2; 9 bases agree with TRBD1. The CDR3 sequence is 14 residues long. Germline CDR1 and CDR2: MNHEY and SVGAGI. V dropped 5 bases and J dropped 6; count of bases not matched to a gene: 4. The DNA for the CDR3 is TGTGCCAGCAGTCCACAGGGGGCGCCCGGGGAGCTGTTTTTT. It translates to CASSPQGAPGELFF.

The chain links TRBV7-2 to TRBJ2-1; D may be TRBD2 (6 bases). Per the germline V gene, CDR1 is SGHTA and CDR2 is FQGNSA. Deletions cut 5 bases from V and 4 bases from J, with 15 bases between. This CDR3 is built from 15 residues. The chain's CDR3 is CASSIGTSSYNEQFF. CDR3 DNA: TGTGCCAGCAGCATAGGGACTTCATCTTACAATGAGCAGTTCTTC.

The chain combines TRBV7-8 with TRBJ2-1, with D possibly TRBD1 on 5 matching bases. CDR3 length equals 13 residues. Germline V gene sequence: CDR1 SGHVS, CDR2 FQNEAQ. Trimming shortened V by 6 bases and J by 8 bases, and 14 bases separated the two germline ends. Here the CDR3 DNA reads TGTGCCAGCAGTTTACAGGTTATCGATGAGCAGTTCTTC. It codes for CASSLQVIDEQFF.

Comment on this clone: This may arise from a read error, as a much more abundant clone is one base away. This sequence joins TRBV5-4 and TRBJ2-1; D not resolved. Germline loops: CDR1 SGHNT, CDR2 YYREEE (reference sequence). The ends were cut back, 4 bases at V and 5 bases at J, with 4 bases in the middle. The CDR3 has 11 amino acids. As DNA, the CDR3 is TGTGCCAGCAGCCAGGACAATGAGCAGTTCTTC. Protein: CASSQDNEQFF.

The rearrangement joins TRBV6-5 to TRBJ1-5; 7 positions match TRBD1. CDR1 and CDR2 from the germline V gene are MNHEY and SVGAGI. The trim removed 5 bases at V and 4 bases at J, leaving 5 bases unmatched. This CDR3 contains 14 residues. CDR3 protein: CASSTRGLNQPQHF. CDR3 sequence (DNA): TGTGCCAGCAGTACGAGGGGGCTTAATCAGCCCCAGCATTTT.

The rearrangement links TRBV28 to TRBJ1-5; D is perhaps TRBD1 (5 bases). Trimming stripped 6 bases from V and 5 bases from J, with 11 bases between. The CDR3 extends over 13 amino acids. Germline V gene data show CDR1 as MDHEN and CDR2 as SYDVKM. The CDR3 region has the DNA TGTGCCAGCAGCCTTCAGGGATATCAGCCCCAGCATTTT. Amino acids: CASSLQGYQPQHF.

This chain's CDR3 is CASSYSVGGGQETQYF. CDR3 DNA: TGTGCCAGCAGTTACTCAGTGGGAGGGGGGCAAGAGACCCAGTACTTC. V usage is TRBV6-5 and J usage is TRBJ2-5; D is possibly TRBD2 (7 bases). CDR3 length equals 16 residues. Germline lookup yields CDR1 MNHEY and CDR2 SVGAGI. Trimming removed 0 bases from V and 2 bases from J, with 13 bases in between.

The CDR3 loop is CASRQGATLTDTQYF. The CDR3 DNA reads TGCGCCAGCAGACAGGGGGCCACCCTAACAGATACGCAGTATTTT. The chain links TRBV5-1 to TRBJ2-3, with TRBD1 matching 9 bases. V lost 5 bases, J lost 3 bases, and 7 bases stayed unmatched. The CDR3 has 15 amino acids. Per germline, CDR1 SGHRS and CDR2 YFSETQ.

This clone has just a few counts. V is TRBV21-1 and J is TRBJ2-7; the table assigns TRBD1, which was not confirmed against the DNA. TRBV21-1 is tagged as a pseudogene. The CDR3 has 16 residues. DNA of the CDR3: TGTGCCAGCAGCAAAATAAGACAGGGAAGCTCCTACGAGCAGTACTTC. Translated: CASSKIRQGSSYEQYF.

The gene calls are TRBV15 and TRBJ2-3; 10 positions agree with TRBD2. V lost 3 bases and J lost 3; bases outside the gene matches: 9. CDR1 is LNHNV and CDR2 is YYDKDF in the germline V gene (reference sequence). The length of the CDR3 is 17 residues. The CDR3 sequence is CATSRGLAGEITDTQYF. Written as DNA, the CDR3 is TGTGCCACCAGCAGGGGGCTAGCGGGGGAGATTACAGATACGCAGTATTTT.

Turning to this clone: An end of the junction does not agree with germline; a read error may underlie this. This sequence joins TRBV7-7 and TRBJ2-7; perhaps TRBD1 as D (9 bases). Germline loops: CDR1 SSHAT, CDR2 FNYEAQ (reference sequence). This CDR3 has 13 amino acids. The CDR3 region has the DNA TGTGCTAGCAGCGGGGGACAGGGCGACGAGCAGTACTTC. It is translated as CASSGGQGDEQYF.

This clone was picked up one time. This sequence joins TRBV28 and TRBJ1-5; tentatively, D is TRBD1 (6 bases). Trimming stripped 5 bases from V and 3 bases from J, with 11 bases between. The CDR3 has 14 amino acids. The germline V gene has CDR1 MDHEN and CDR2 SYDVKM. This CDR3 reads CASSPDSHNQPQHF. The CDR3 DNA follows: TGTGCCAGCAGTCCGGACAGTCACAATCAGCCCCAGCATTTT.

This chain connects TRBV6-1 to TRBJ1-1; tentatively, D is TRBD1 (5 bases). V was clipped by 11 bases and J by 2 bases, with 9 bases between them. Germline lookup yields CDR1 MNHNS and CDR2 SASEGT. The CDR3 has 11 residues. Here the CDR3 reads CASTENTEAFF. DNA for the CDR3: TGTGCCTCGACAGAAAACACTGAAGCTTTCTTT.

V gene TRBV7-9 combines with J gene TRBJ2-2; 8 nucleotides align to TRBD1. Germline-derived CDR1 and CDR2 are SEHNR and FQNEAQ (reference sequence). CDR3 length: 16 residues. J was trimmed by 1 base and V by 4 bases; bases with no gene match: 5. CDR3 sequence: CASSSRQGLNTGELFF. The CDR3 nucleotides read TGTGCCAGCAGCTCCAGACAGGGGCTGAACACCGGGGAGCTGTTTTTT.

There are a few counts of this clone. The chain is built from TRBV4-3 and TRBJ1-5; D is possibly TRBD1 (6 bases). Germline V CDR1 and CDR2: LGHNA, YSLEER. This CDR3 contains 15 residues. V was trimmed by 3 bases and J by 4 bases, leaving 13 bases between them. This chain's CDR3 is CASSQTRTANQPQHF. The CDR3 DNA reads TGCGCCAGCAGCCAGACAAGGACAGCTAATCAGCCCCAGCATTTT.

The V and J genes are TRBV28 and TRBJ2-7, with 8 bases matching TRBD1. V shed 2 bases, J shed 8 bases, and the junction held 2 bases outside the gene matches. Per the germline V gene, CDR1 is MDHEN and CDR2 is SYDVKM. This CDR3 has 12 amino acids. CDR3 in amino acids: CASSLPGGQQYV. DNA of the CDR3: TGTGCCAGCAGTTTACCAGGGGGCCAGCAGTACGTC.

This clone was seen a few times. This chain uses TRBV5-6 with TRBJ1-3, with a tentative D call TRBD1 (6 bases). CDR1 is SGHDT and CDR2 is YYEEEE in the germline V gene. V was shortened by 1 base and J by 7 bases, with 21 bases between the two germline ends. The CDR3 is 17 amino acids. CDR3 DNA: TGTGCCAGCAGCTTGATGGGGGCGAGGTCCCTGGGGAACACCATATATTTT. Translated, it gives CASSLMGARSLGNTIYF.